This T cell receptor beta chain was captured by sequencing in a study of regulatory T cells in long-lasting Graves disease. Study conclusions and caveats: Persistent cases of Graves' showed reduced TCR diversity relative to newly diagnosed patients. Between persistent patients, about 2,700 public clonotypes were shared, exceeding the 966 shared between new patients.

Noted time point: persistent/refractory GD, antithyroid drugs over 5 years with positive TRAb. RNA extracted from PBMCs served as the sequencing template. In Xi'an, China, an endocrinology department was the source of patients. This CDR3 region has 15 residues. On this clonotype itself: What it recognizes is unknown. A much larger clonotype is one base distant, so this may be a read error.

Sequencing libraries for TCR beta were prepared with iRepertoire HTBI primers and Arm-PCR of CDR3 regions. TCRdb re-called the multiplex PCR reads with MiXCR, one entry per CDR3 protein. Counted here are about 310,000 distinct CDR3 sequences, around 20% occurring once; the ten biggest clones make up roughly three fifths. The material was peripheral blood mononuclear cells (PBMCs), obtained when the disease was refractory, from a patient treated with antithyroid drugs. The TCR comes from a female donor with Graves disease. The chain uses TRBV12-3 or TRBV12-4 and TRBJ2-5; TRBD2 aligns across 12 bases. The DNA of the CDR3 is TGTGTCAGCAGACCTAGCGGGAGGGTGGCGGAGACCCAGTACTTC. It codes for CVSRPSGRVAETQYF.